This T cell receptor (beta chain) was profiled in a study of T cells in Graves' hyperthyroidism and ophthalmopathy. Broader study findings: The model foresaw ophthalmopathy a median roughly 6.5 months prior to onset.

This clonotype was counted ten times or more. Its cognate antigen is unknown. Deletions cut 2 bases from V and 2 bases from J, with 13 bases between. Germline CDR1 and CDR2: PRHDT and FYEKMQ (reference sequence). CDR3 length: 15 amino acids. TCR beta CDR3 sequences were amplified from RNA transcripts. Researchers ran a first-round RT-PCR on the TCR CDR3 using the HTBI primer set. Using its own MiXCR run on the multiplex PCR reads, TCRdb lists one record per CDR3 protein. The data show around 600,000 distinct CDR3 sequences, more than 15% seen once. Patients counted as stable if ophthalmopathy did not develop within 18 months. Patients were excluded because of uncontrolled infection, other autoimmune disease, pregnancy or lactation. The authors took PBMCs from about 9.5 ml fresh peripheral blood.

Sequenced input: blood. The TCR was taken from a woman in her twenties or thirties with Graves' hyperthyroidism. The J gene is TRBJ2-7, the V gene TRBV13; D possibly uses TRBD1 or TRBD2 (5 bases each). The CDR3: CASSLRWGNTYEQYF. CDR3 bases: TGTGCCAGCAGCTTAAGATGGGGGAATACCTACGAGCAGTACTTC. The entire variable domain, with the rest obtained from reference TRBV13 and TRBJ2-7, is as follows: AAGVIQSPRHLIKEKRETATLKCYPIPRHDTVYWYQQGPGQDPQFLISFYEKMQSDKGSIPDRFSAQQFSDYHSELNMSSLELGDSALYFCASSLRWGNTYEQYFGPGTRLTVT.